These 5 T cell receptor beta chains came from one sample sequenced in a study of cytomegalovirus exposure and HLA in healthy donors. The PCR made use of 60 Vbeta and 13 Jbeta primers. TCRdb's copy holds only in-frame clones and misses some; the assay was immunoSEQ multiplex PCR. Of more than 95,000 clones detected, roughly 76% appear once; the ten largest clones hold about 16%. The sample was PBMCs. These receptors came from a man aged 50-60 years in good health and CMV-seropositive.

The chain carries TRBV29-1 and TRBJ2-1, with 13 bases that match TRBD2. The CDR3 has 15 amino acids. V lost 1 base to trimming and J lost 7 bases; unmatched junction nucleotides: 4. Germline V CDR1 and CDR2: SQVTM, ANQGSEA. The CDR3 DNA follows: TGCAGCGTTGAAGGGGTGACTAGCGGGGGGAATGAGCAGTTCTTC. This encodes CSVEGVTSGGNEQFF.

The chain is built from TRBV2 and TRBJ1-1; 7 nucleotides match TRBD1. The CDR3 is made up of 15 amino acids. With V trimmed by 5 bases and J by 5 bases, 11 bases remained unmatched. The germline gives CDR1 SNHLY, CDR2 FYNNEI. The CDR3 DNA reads TGTGCCAGCAGTCTTCGGACAGGCGGGGGGACTGAAGCTTTCTTT. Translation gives CASSLRTGGGTEAFF.

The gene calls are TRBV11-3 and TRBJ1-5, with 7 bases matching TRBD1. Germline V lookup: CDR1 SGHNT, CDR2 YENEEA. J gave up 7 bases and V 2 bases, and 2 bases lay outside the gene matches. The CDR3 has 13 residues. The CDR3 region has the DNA TGTGCCAGCAGCTTATACAGGGGACAGCCCCAGCATTTT. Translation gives CASSLYRGQPQHF.

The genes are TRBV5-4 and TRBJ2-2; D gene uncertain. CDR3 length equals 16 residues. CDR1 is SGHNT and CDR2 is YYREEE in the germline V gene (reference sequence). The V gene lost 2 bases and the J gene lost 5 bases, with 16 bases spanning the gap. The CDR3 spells CASSLSLSDGTGELFF. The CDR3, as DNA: TGTGCCAGCAGCTTAAGTCTCTCTGACGGGACCGGGGAGCTGTTTTTT.

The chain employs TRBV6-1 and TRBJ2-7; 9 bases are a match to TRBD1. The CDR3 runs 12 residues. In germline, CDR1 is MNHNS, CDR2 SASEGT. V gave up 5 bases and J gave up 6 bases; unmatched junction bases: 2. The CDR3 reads CASSRTGVEQYF. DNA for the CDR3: TGTGCCAGCAGTAGGACAGGGGTCGAGCAGTACTTC.